The rows below give T cell receptor beta chains drawn from one sample of a study of cytomegalovirus exposure and HLA in healthy donors. Assay used: immunoSEQ multiplex PCR; TCRdb lists only in-frame clones, some missing. The sample has some 150,000 clones, 70% seen once. The sample was PBMCs. These receptors all come from a woman in her fifties or sixties in good health and CMV-seropositive. Both conserved end residues are part of each CDR3. The D gene is left open where the match is weak. The size of a clone is reported for some rows only, either as once, few or many, or as a class for expanded clones.

D gene	V gene	clone size	J gene	CDR3 protein	CDR3 DNA
-	TRBV28	few	TRBJ1-5	CASGIQGLRSNQPQHF	TGTGCCAGCGGTATCCAGGGTCTCAGGAGCAATCAGCCCCAGCATTTT
TRBD1	TRBV6-6	-	TRBJ1-2	CASTVRQGAYGYTF	TGTGCCAGCACTGTGAGACAGGGGGCATATGGCTACACCTTC
-	TRBV6-1	-	TRBJ1-2	CASSENPGDYGYTF	TGTGCCAGCAGTGAAAACCCGGGTGACTATGGCTACACCTTC
-	TRBV14	-	TRBJ1-1	CASTPYLNTEAFF	TGTGCCAGCACCCCCTATTTGAACACTGAAGCTTTCTTT
-	TRBV11-2	-	TRBJ1-2	CASSLAGLLYGYTF	TGTGCCAGCAGCTTAGCCGGACTGCTATATGGCTACACCTTC
-	TRBV28	few	TRBJ1-5	CASSLHTRGQPQHF	TGTGCCAGCAGTCTCCACACGAGAGGTCAGCCCCAGCATTTT
TRBD1	TRBV5-1	few	TRBJ2-5	CASSSGTGKQETQYF	TGCGCCAGCAGCTCAGGGACAGGAAAACAAGAGACCCAGTACTTC
-	TRBV11-3	-	TRBJ2-2	CASSNPPGNTGELFF	TGTGCCAGCAGCAACCCACCAGGGAACACCGGGGAGCTGTTTTTT
-	TRBV28	few	TRBJ2-1	CASRSQGNEQFF	TGTGCCAGCAGATCCCAGGGGAATGAGCAGTTCTTC
TRBD1	TRBV5-1	-	TRBJ1-2	CASSPGQGHGYTF	TGCGCCAGCAGCCCAGGACAGGGTCATGGCTACACCTTC